This T cell receptor beta chain was identified in a study of cytomegalovirus exposure and HLA in healthy donors. Study at large: When 398 donors were genotyped, roughly 80% of them were found to fall in the Caucasian-associated ancestry cluster. General study results and limits: Across donors, presence/absence analyses took sequencing depth to be roughly uniform.

Trimming removed 2 bases at V and 7 bases at J, with 8 bases between. The CDR3 sequence is 13 residues long. Germline V lookup: CDR1 SGHDN, CDR2 FVKESK. Primers for the PCR totalled 60 Vbeta and 13 Jbeta. The method was immunoSEQ multiplex PCR; TCRdb's version includes in-frame clones alone and lacks a portion of them. The sample includes 90,000 to 120,000 clones. Points on this clone: Its antigen is as yet unknown.

What was sequenced was PBMCs. This chain links TRBV14 with TRBJ2-2; no reliable D call. The clonotype comes from a man in his forties or fifties in good health and CMV-seronegative. Here the CDR3 reads CASSQSLLGELFF. CDR3 nucleotide sequence: TGTGCCAGCAGCCAATCTCTACTCGGGGAGCTGTTTTTT.